This T cell receptor beta chain was observed in a study of human T cells and chemical hapten exposure. In TCRdb, the RACE reads were re-called with MiXCR into one record per CDR3 protein. This sample has fewer than 45,000 distinct CDR3 sequences, with 3% to 4.5% found just once. At least ten counts were recorded for this clonotype. Time point in this sample: patch test 1, 2 weeks after DPC sensitization. Stated treatment: therapeutic diphenylcyclopropenone sensitization with weekly scalp DPC. RNA extraction used unfractionated whole blood as the source of total RNA. Trimming cost V 1 base and J 7 bases; bases outside gene matches: 6. This CDR3 has 15 amino acids. Germline V gives CDR1 DFQATT, CDR2 SNEGSKA (reference sequence).

V and J are TRBV20-1 and TRBJ1-6; 8 positions agree with TRBD1. The sequencing here drew on whole blood, taken in connection with sensitization to the hapten diphenylcyclopropenone (DPC). The TCR sequence derives from a man aged 45 to 65 with alopecia areata. Some clones in this sample may be carry-over from other donors' samples. CDR3: CSARASDRGNSPLHF. CDR3 nucleotides: TGCAGTGCTAGAGCCTCCGACAGGGGCAATTCACCCCTCCACTTT.